Each of the 20 T cell receptor beta chains below was sequenced from the same sample in a study of vaccination and CD4 T cells after COVID-19 (dated by TCRdb to the early 2020s). The treatment or condition label corresponds to: approximately 9-day PBMC culture with coronavirus spike peptide pools or control peptides (ViraFEST assay). Library preparation employed PCR. TCRdb lists the instrument as Illumina iSeq 100. TCR sequencing of DNA from cultured CD4+ T cells used the Oncomine TCR Beta short-read assay at the Johns Hopkins FTIC core. TCRdb reworked the public reads: Q25 trimming with fastp, MiXCR clone assembly, productive beta chains retained. Records with the same CDR3 protein are collapsed into one entry carrying the most frequent genes and DNA. A total of some 7,800 distinct CDR3 sequences appear in this sample, roughly 65% of them only once. Of the sample, 32% falls within the top ten clones.

Their cognate antigens are unknown. The sample was CD4+ T cells from blood, cultured in vitro. All receptors derive from a human donor who had recovered from COVID-19.

This sequence joins TRBV24-1 and TRBJ1-5; D gene ambiguous. This CDR3 has 15 amino acids. CDR1 and CDR2 from the germline V gene are KGHDR and SFDVKD. Trimming pared 5 bases from V and 0 bases from J, leaving 10 bases between. Written as DNA, the CDR3 is TGTGCCACCAGTGCCTGGAGGGATAGCAATCAGCCCCAGCATTTT. It specifies CATSAWRDSNQPQHF.

The rearrangement joins TRBV27 to TRBJ1-5; D is undetermined. V lost 5 bases, J lost 9 bases, and 14 bases lay in between. The germline V gene has CDR1 MNHEY and CDR2 SMNVEV (reference sequence). The CDR3 runs to 13 residues. CDR3 loop: CASSPLDVGPQHF. CDR3 bases: TGTGCCAGCAGTCCTTTGGACGTAGGGCCCCAGCATTTT.

This clonotype showed up just a few times. This sequence joins TRBV6-5 and TRBJ2-7, with 10 bases matching TRBD2. From germline, CDR1 is MNHEY and CDR2 SVGAGI. The CDR3 contains 16 residues. After removal of 1 base from V and 3 bases from J, the junction contained 6 bases not matched to a gene. The CDR3 DNA sequence: TGTGCCAGCAGTTACTTCGGTAGCGGGGGGTTCTACGAGCAGTACTTC. It codes for CASSYFGSGGFYEQYF.

This clonotype was recorded a few times. The genes are TRBV19 and TRBJ1-2; D is unclear. The CDR3 loop spans 14 amino acids. V lost 8 bases, J lost 0 bases, and 13 bases lay in between. Germline lookup yields CDR1 LNHDA and CDR2 SQIVND (reference sequence). The DNA of the CDR3 is TGTGCCAGTCAGAGCGGAAGGGCTAACTATGGCTACACCTTC. Residues: CASQSGRANYGYTF.

The table lists this clonotype with a count of one. The rearrangement joins TRBV7-6 to TRBJ1-1; tentative D call: TRBD1 (5 bases). V was shortened by 1 base and J by 0 bases, with 6 bases between the two germline ends. Per the germline V gene, CDR1 is SGHVS and CDR2 is FNYEAQ. The CDR3 runs 14 residues. The CDR3 is CASSLGQMNTEAFF. The CDR3 nucleotides are TGTGCCAGCAGCTTAGGACAGATGAACACTGAAGCTTTCTTT.

This clonotype has a handful of counts. The gene calls are TRBV18 and TRBJ1-2; a possible D gene is TRBD1 (5 bases). This CDR3 contains 13 residues. The germline V gene encodes CDR1 KGHSH and CDR2 LQKENI. The V end was cut by 4 bases, the J end by 8 bases, with 14 bases between. CDR3 nucleotide sequence: TGTGCCAGCTCACGCAGGGACTTCGGGGGCTACACCTTC. It translates to CASSRRDFGGYTF.

The J gene is TRBJ2-1, the V gene TRBV15; 9 bases are a match to TRBD2. This CDR3 is built from 16 residues. CDR1 is LNHNV and CDR2 is YYDKDF in the germline V gene (reference sequence). The J segment lost 5 bases and the V segment lost 0 bases, leaving 5 bases of the junction unmatched. The CDR3 nucleotides read TGTGCCACCAGCAGAGATCTAGCGGGGCCCCACAATGAGCAGTTCTTC. This encodes CATSRDLAGPHNEQFF.

The V gene is TRBV20-1, the J gene TRBJ2-3; unclear D gene. Germline V gives CDR1 DFQATT, CDR2 SNEGSKA (reference sequence). Trimming pared 6 bases from V and 1 base from J, leaving 11 bases between. There are 13 residues in the CDR3. The CDR3 DNA is TGCAGTGCCCCGGTGGAAGGCACAGATACGCAGTATTTT. This codes for CSAPVEGTDTQYF.

The J gene is TRBJ2-1, the V gene TRBV6-1, with 7 bases lining up with TRBD2. Germline V gives CDR1 MNHNS, CDR2 SASEGT. The CDR3 has 14 amino acids. Losses at the gene ends were 10 bases for V and 8 bases for J; bases not matched to a gene: 14. The CDR3 nucleotides read TGTGCCATTCTCGATACTAGCGTCGGCGATGAGCAGTTCTTC. The encoded protein is CAILDTSVGDEQFF.

The rearrangement links TRBV20-1 to TRBJ2-7; tentative D call: TRBD1 (6 bases). V lost 8 bases and J 2 bases, leaving 19 bases between the germline ends. Germline-derived CDR1 and CDR2 are DFQATT and SNEGSKA (reference sequence). CDR3 length: 14 residues. The CDR3 DNA follows: TGCAGTTCATCAAAAGGGGGAGTAGCCTACGAGCAGTACTTC. Translation gives CSSSKGGVAYEQYF.

The V call is TRBV7-9, the J call TRBJ1-5, with D unclear. Germline CDR1 and CDR2: SEHNR and FQNEAQ (reference sequence). This CDR3 is 13 amino acids long. V lost 2 bases to trimming and J lost 4 bases, with 6 bases between them. Here the CDR3 DNA reads TGTGCCAGCAGCTTATTTGGGAATCAGCCCCAGCATTTT. Protein sequence: CASSLFGNQPQHF.

The chain carries TRBV2 and TRBJ1-6; 9 bases fit TRBD1. The CDR3 is 19 residues long. CDR1 and CDR2 (germline): SNHLY, FYNNEI. The J segment lost 9 bases and the V segment lost 6 bases, leaving 21 bases of the junction unmatched. Here the CDR3 DNA reads TGTGCCAGCAGGCGATCACTCCGGGACAGGGAACAGGGGCGTTCACCCCTCCACTTT. Translated: CASRRSLRDREQGRSPLHF.

J is TRBJ1-1 and V is TRBV7-2; no clear D. This CDR3 region has 17 residues. Germline CDR1 SGHTA, CDR2 FQGNSA. Trimming shortened V by 5 bases and J by 1 base, and 20 bases separated the two germline ends. The CDR3 DNA reads TGTGCCAGCAGCCCCCAAATCGGCGGCACGGGGAACACTGAAGCTTTCTTT. Translated, it gives CASSPQIGGTGNTEAFF.

This clonotype was picked up one time. The chain employs TRBV11-2 and TRBJ2-7; D is tentatively TRBD1 or TRBD2 (5 bases each). Trimming removed 7 bases from V and 2 bases from J, with 18 bases in between. The CDR3 covers 15 residues. Germline loops: CDR1 SGHAT, CDR2 FQNNGV. The CDR3 nucleotides read TGTGCCAGCACCCTCGGGGCAGGTCAAGCCTACGAGCAGTACTTC. Its protein product is CASTLGAGQAYEQYF.

The table lists this clonotype with a few counts. This chain joins TRBV7-3 and TRBJ1-1; D remains unclear. Per germline, CDR1 SGHTA and CDR2 FQGTGA. The CDR3 runs to 13 residues. The V and J ends lost 3 bases and 3 bases respectively, with 8 bases between them. The CDR3 here is CASSFSQYTEAFF. The CDR3 bases are TGTGCCAGCAGCTTTTCACAGTACACTGAAGCTTTCTTT. The full variable domain, with the rest looked up from reference TRBV7-3 and TRBJ1-1, is GAGVSQTPSNKVTEKGKYVELRCDPISGHTALYWYRQSLGQGPEFLIYFQGTGAADDSGLPNDRFFAVRPEGSVSTLKIQRTERGDSAVYLCASSFSQYTEAFFGQGTRLTVV.

This clonotype appeared a single time. The J gene is TRBJ2-1, the V gene TRBV5-4, with TRBD1 identical over 7 bases. CDR1 SGHNT and CDR2 YYREEE come from the germline V gene (reference sequence). The CDR3 contains 15 residues. The ends lost 4 bases at V and 1 base at J; junction bases unmatched: 5. As DNA, the CDR3 is TGTGCCAGCAGCGGGGGACAGAGGTCCTACAATGAGCAGTTCTTC. This sequence encodes CASSGGQRSYNEQFF.

The chain carries TRBV6-1 and TRBJ1-1; no clear D gene. The V end lost 1 base, the J end lost 6 bases, and 12 bases lay between the germline ends. This CDR3 has 14 amino acids. The germline gives CDR1 MNHNS, CDR2 SASEGT. The DNA for the CDR3 is TGTGCCAGCAGTGAAGTGGGAAGGGCGTCTGAAGCTTTCTTT. Protein product: CASSEVGRASEAFF.

This clonotype showed up just a few times. Here the CDR3 DNA reads TGCAGTGCTAGTCCGGGTGGCGGCTACGAGCAGTACTTC. It specifies CSASPGGGYEQYF. This chain links TRBV20-1 with TRBJ2-7; D unresolved. V was pared by 3 bases and J by 3 bases, with 12 bases between. The CDR3 sequence is 13 residues long. Germline assignment: CDR1 DFQATT and CDR2 SNEGSKA (reference sequence).

This clonotype was counted a few times. The chain joins TRBV29-1 to TRBJ1-2; TRBD1 matches at 9 bases. Germline V gene data show CDR1 as SQVTM and CDR2 as ANQGSEA. The length of the CDR3 is 12 residues. The V gene end was trimmed by 5 bases and the J gene end by 8 bases; junction bases not matched to a gene: 6. Here the CDR3 DNA reads TGCAGCGTTTCCCGGGACAGGGACGGCTACACCTTC. This codes for CSVSRDRDGYTF.

This clonotype was detected a few times. The chain carries TRBV7-2 and TRBJ1-2; no clear D gene. The CDR3 length is 13 residues. The V and J ends lost 4 bases and 2 bases respectively, with 8 bases between them. Germline-derived CDR1 and CDR2 are SGHTA and FQGNSA. The CDR3 DNA sequence: TGTGCCAGCAGCTCTGGACGAAACTATGGCTACACCTTC. It specifies CASSSGRNYGYTF. The full variable domain, rest sourced from reference TRBV7-2 and TRBJ1-2, is GAGVSQSPSNKVTEKGKDVELRCDPISGHTALYWYRQSLGQGLEFLIYFQGNSAPDKSGLPSDRFSAERTGGSVSTLTIQRTQQEDSAVYLCASSSGRNYGYTFGSGTRLTVV.